These T cell receptor beta chains were read from a single sample in a study of blood T cell repertoires in COVID-19. The method was immunoSEQ multiplex PCR; TCRdb's version includes in-frame clones alone and lacks a portion of them. The sample holds 25,000 to 30,000 clones, about nine tenths seen once. The material sequenced was peripheral blood. These receptors were collected from a human donor in a cohort sampled during active COVID-19. The donor label of this sample is uncertain. Each CDR3 is given with its conserved first and last residue. D genes are given only for firm matches.

J gene	D gene	V gene	CDR3 protein	CDR3 DNA
TRBJ2-3	TRBD2	TRBV11-1	CASSPESGGGTQYF	TGTGCCAGCAGCCCTGAGAGCGGGGGCGGCACGCAGTATTTT
TRBJ2-1	-	TRBV6-2/TRBV6-3	CASSYSLANEQFF	TGTGCCAGCAGTTATTCCCTAGCGAATGAGCAGTTCTTC
TRBJ1-6	TRBD1	TRBV5-4	CASSPRQGNSPLHF	TGTGCCAGCAGCCCTCGACAGGGAAATTCACCCCTCCACTTT
TRBJ2-2	-	TRBV21-1	CASSRAYTYTGELFF	TGTGCCAGCAGCAGAGCTTACACCTACACCGGGGAGCTGTTTTTT
TRBJ1-2	-	TRBV18	CASSPTGLHGYTF	TGTGCCAGCTCACCAACAGGTCTCCATGGCTACACCTTC
TRBJ1-2	-	TRBV18	CASSPQGLSDGYTF	TGTGCCAGCTCACCACAGGGGCTAAGTGATGGCTACACCTTC
TRBJ2-5	-	TRBV30	CAWSVRVGETQYF	TGTGCCTGGAGTGTGAGGGTGGGGGAGACCCAGTACTTC
TRBJ1-5	-	TRBV21-1	CASSKFGTDGNQPQHF	TGTGCCAGCAGCAAATTTGGGACAGATGGCAATCAGCCCCAGCATTTT
TRBJ1-6	TRBD1	TRBV7-2	CASSFAGQKNNSPLHF	TGTGCCAGCAGCTTTGCGGGACAGAAAAATAATTCACCCCTCCACTTT
TRBJ2-1	-	TRBV10-2	CASSESQGYNEQFF	TGCGCCAGCAGTGAGTCGCAGGGCTACAATGAGCAGTTCTTC
TRBJ1-3	TRBD1	TRBV28	CATGQGARGNTIYF	TGTGCCACCGGACAGGGGGCGAGAGGAAACACCATATATTTT
TRBJ2-5	TRBD2	TRBV10-2	CASSERGEYQETQYF	TGCGCCAGCAGTGAGCGGGGGGAGTACCAAGAGACCCAGTACTTC
TRBJ1-2	TRBD1	TRBV5-4	CASSLGQGATNYGYTF	TGTGCCAGCAGCTTGGGACAGGGGGCGACGAACTATGGCTACACCTTC
TRBJ2-7	-	TRBV19	CASSMEGAVGEQYF	TGTGCCAGTAGTATGGAGGGGGCAGTAGGGGAGCAGTACTTC
TRBJ2-3	TRBD2	TRBV11-2	CASSLGGTSGDTQYF	TGTGCCAGCAGCTTAGGGGGAACTAGCGGAGATACGCAGTATTTT
TRBJ2-5	TRBD1	TRBV3-1/TRBV3-2	CASSQPQGKGTQYF	TGTGCCAGCAGCCAACCACAGGGGAAAGGGACCCAGTACTTC
TRBJ2-2	TRBD2	TRBV9	CASSVYGGVAGELFF	TGTGCCAGCAGCGTATACGGGGGGGTCGCCGGGGAGCTGTTTTTT
TRBJ2-7	TRBD1	TRBV5-1	CASSFGQGASYEQYF	TGCGCCAGCAGCTTTGGACAGGGGGCGTCCTACGAGCAGTACTTC
TRBJ2-3	-	TRBV25-1	CASRTGRGSPDTQYF	TGTGCCAGCAGGACAGGAAGGGGGAGTCCAGATACGCAGTATTTT
TRBJ2-7	-	TRBV4-1	CASSQGLEQYF	TGCGCCAGCAGCCAAGGACTGGAGCAGTACTTC
TRBJ2-6	TRBD1	TRBV11-2	CASSLTGGSGANVLTF	TGTGCCAGCAGCTTGACAGGGGGGTCTGGGGCCAACGTCCTGACTTTC
TRBJ2-7	TRBD1	TRBV4-3	CASSQYRGSSYEQYF	TGCGCCAGCAGCCAGTACAGGGGGAGTTCCTACGAGCAGTACTTC
TRBJ1-2	TRBD1	TRBV6-2/TRBV6-3	CASSYRQGAANGYTF	TGTGCCAGCAGTTACCGACAGGGGGCGGCTAATGGCTACACCTTC
TRBJ2-3	-	TRBV7-9	CASSLEGSTDTQYF	TGTGCCAGCAGCTTAGAGGGGAGCACAGATACGCAGTATTTT
TRBJ2-7	TRBD1	TRBV30	CACGQGAPYEQYF	TGTGCCTGTGGACAGGGGGCTCCGTACGAGCAGTACTTC
TRBJ1-1	TRBD1	TRBV6-5	CASSPDRGGTEAFF	TGTGCCAGCAGTCCTGACAGGGGTGGCACTGAAGCTTTCTTT
TRBJ1-1	TRBD1	TRBV10-3	CASSSTGTDTEAFF	TGTGCCAGTTCTTCGACAGGGACGGACACTGAAGCTTTCTTT
TRBJ2-1	TRBD2	TRBV18	CASSQDTSGGYNEQFF	TGTGCCAGCTCACAAGACACTAGCGGGGGATACAATGAGCAGTTCTTC
TRBJ2-2	-	TRBV15	CATTVGANTGELFF	TGTGCCACCACGGTAGGGGCGAACACCGGGGAGCTGTTTTTT
TRBJ1-2	-	TRBV28	CASHYRDGKGYTF	TGTGCCAGCCATTACCGCGACGGGAAGGGCTACACCTTC
TRBJ1-5	TRBD1	TRBV4-1	CASSQDGTGVHQPQHF	TGCGCCAGCAGCCAAGATGGGACAGGGGTCCATCAGCCCCAGCATTTT
TRBJ2-3	TRBD2	TRBV2	CASNPSGGPRDTQYF	TGTGCCAGCAACCCCAGCGGGGGTCCCCGAGATACGCAGTATTTT
TRBJ1-1	TRBD1	TRBV7-9	CASSLGEGPGQGLGTEAFF	TGTGCCAGCAGCTTAGGAGAGGGACCGGGACAGGGGCTGGGCACTGAAGCTTTCTTT
TRBJ2-4	TRBD2	TRBV27	CASGYRGGGSPFLAKNIQYF	TGTGCCAGCGGCTACCGGGGCGGGGGGAGTCCTTTCCTAGCCAAAAACATTCAGTACTTC
TRBJ1-1	TRBD1	TRBV14	CASSLTTGTGSTEAFF	TGTGCCAGCAGCCTCACTACCGGGACAGGGAGCACTGAAGCTTTCTTT
TRBJ2-3	-	TRBV9	CASSTGGRTDTQYF	TGTGCCAGCAGCACCGGGGGACGCACAGATACGCAGTATTTT
TRBJ2-5	-	TRBV10-3	CAIRWAVQETQYF	TGTGCCATCCGGTGGGCAGTCCAAGAGACCCAGTACTTC